One sample yielded the 10 T cell receptor beta chains listed below, sequenced in a study of blood T cell repertoires in COVID-19. Using immunoSEQ multiplex PCR, the repertoire was profiled, and TCRdb retains in-frame clones only, with some absent. This sample carries about 300,000 clones, roughly 91% of them seen once, and the ten largest clones take less than 2%. The sample consisted of peripheral blood. These receptors were obtained from a woman in her 30s with COVID-19, enrolled during active disease.

V gene TRBV11-3 combines with J gene TRBJ2-2; no firm D call. V was trimmed by 5 bases and J by 5 bases, leaving 12 bases between them. This CDR3 is 14 amino acids long. Per germline, CDR1 SGHNT and CDR2 YENEEA. The CDR3 DNA follows: TGTGCCAGCAGCCGACTTGAGAGGACCGGGGAGCTGTTTTTT. It translates to CASSRLERTGELFF.

V is TRBV5-1 and J is TRBJ1-1; 7 nucleotides agree with TRBD1. Trimming removed 0 bases from V and 6 bases from J; junction bases left unmatched: 2. This CDR3 contains 13 residues. Germline V lookup: CDR1 SGHRS, CDR2 YFSETQ. In DNA, the CDR3 is TGCGCCAGCAGCTTGGTCCAGGGGGCTGAAGCTTTCTTT. Translating it yields CASSLVQGAEAFF.

This clone has a handful of counts. This sequence joins TRBV28 and TRBJ2-1, with D possibly TRBD1 on 5 matching bases. Trimming left V 3 bases short and J 5 bases short, with 14 bases between. Germline V gene sequence: CDR1 MDHEN, CDR2 SYDVKM. The CDR3 runs 15 residues. The DNA for the CDR3 is TGTGCCAGCAGTTTTCAGTGGGGCTCGAACAATGAGCAGTTCTTC. Residues: CASSFQWGSNNEQFF.

The chain joins TRBV18 to TRBJ1-1; D unresolved. The V and J ends lost 6 bases and 0 bases respectively, with 11 bases between them. This CDR3 is built from 14 residues. In germline, CDR1 is KGHSH, CDR2 LQKENI. Here the CDR3 reads CASSLEEMNTEAFF. DNA of the CDR3: TGTGCCAGCTCTTTGGAGGAAATGAACACTGAAGCTTTCTTT.

This chain connects TRBV4-3 to TRBJ2-3; the match to TRBD2 covers 13 bases. This CDR3 has 17 residues. The ends lost 0 bases at V and 8 bases at J; junction bases unmatched: 8. The germline V gene encodes CDR1 LGHNA and CDR2 YSLEER. For the CDR3, the DNA is TGCGCCAGCAGCCAAGAAGGACTAGCGGGGGCCCTGACTACGCAGTATTTT. This gives the protein CASSQEGLAGALTTQYF.

As to this clone: The sample carries other DNA sequences with the same CDR3. The gene calls are TRBV27 and TRBJ1-4, with 8 positions matching TRBD1. Unmatched junction bases numbered 0, after V lost 1 base and J lost 5 bases. The germline CDR1 and CDR2 sequences are MNHEY and SMNVEV (reference sequence). This CDR3 contains 14 residues. The CDR3 is CASSLYRGNEKLFF. The CDR3 nucleotides are TGTGCCAGCAGTTTATACAGGGGGAATGAAAAACTGTTTTTT.

This chain uses TRBV9 with TRBJ2-3; 10 bases are shared with TRBD1. Unmatched junction bases numbered 7, after V lost 4 bases and J lost 5 bases. This CDR3 is 15 amino acids long. Germline CDR1 is SGDLS and CDR2 is YYNGEE. The CDR3 coding sequence is TGTGCCAGCAGCATACGACAGGGGGCAGGAGATACGCAGTATTTT. This encodes CASSIRQGAGDTQYF.

This chain uses TRBV7-9 with TRBJ2-1, with D possibly matching TRBD1 (5 bases). Trimming removed 5 bases from V and 5 bases from J, with 13 bases in between. The CDR3 contains 14 residues. CDR1 is SEHNR and CDR2 is FQNEAQ in the germline V gene (reference sequence). The chain's CDR3 is CASSPPGNDNEQFF. CDR3 nucleotide sequence: TGTGCCAGCAGCCCCCCAGGGAATGACAATGAGCAGTTCTTC.

The rearrangement links TRBV6-5 to TRBJ1-3; 9 nucleotides match TRBD1. The CDR3 contains 16 residues. Trimming removed 4 bases from V and 0 bases from J; junction bases left unmatched: 4. Looked up from germline, CDR1 is MNHEY and CDR2 is SVGAGI. CDR3 coding DNA: TGTGCCAGCAGTTCGACAGGGGGTTTCTCTGGAAACACCATATATTTT. Its protein is CASSSTGGFSGNTIYF.

This clone has a single count. The rearrangement links TRBV5-5 to TRBJ1-2; 7 bases fit TRBD1. This CDR3 spans 15 amino acids. V gave up 2 bases and J gave up 4 bases; unmatched junction bases: 8. CDR1 and CDR2 from the germline V gene are SGHKS and YYEKEE (reference sequence). CDR3 sequence reads: CASSFWDSGSYGYTF. Here the CDR3 DNA reads TGTGCCAGCAGCTTTTGGGACAGCGGATCCTATGGCTACACCTTC.